This T cell receptor (beta chain) stems from a study of blood T cell repertoires in COVID-19. Those enrolled, adults aged roughly 18 to 95 years, came from roughly 22 US areas. This clone was counted only a few times. Authors' processing steps: By means of reference gene primer amplification, nucleated cell counts were estimated. This table comes from immunoSEQ multiplex PCR, and its TCRdb copy is limited to in-frame clones, with some not included. V, J and clone size are taken as reported in that table, and D and trimming were inferred from the DNA itself. The sample lists about 140,000 clones; about nine tenths were seen once. V was pared by 4 bases and J by 8 bases, with 10 bases of the junction left unmatched. Germline CDR1 reads SGHTA; CDR2 reads FQGNSA. There are 14 residues in the CDR3.

The TCR was taken from a man in his fifties who had recovered from COVID-19. Material for sequencing was PBMCs or T cells enriched from blood (not recorded which). The chain links TRBV7-2 to TRBJ1-2, with TRBD1 identical over 7 bases. CDR3 region: CASSSGQFSGGYTF. Here the CDR3 DNA reads TGTGCCAGCAGCTCGGGACAGTTCAGCGGCGGCTACACCTTC. The variable domain in full, with the rest retrieved from reference TRBV7-2 and TRBJ1-2, is GAGVSQSPSNKVTEKGKDVELRCDPISGHTALYWYRQSLGQGLEFLIYFQGNSAPDKSGLPSDRFSAERTGGSVSTLTIQRTQQEDSAVYLCASSSGQFSGGYTFGSGTRLTVV.